This entry concerns a single T cell receptor (beta chain). Its antigen is still unknown. Trimming removed 7 bases from V and 7 bases from J; junction bases left unmatched: 6. The CDR3 extends over 12 amino acids. Germline V CDR1 and CDR2: SQVTM, ANQGSEA. The table came from immunoSEQ multiplex PCR; TCRdb's copy has only in-frame clones and leaves some out. This table has about 27,000 clones, roughly 86% appearing once. These data are taken from a study of OX40 agonist ivuxolimab in advanced cancers. Across the whole study: Allowance was made for prior anti-PD-1, anti-PD-L1 or anti-CTLA-4 therapy, and 35% to 40% had some.

Regarding the study as a whole: Some patients without response likewise showed low normalized clonal expansion.

Blood draws occurred at baseline, cycle 4 day 1, and cycle 7 day 1. The origin of this receptor is an adult with an advanced solid tumor such as melanoma, head and neck, liver or kidney cancer. The sample here was CD4+ or CD8+ T cells sorted from blood, taken in a trial of the OX40 agonist ivuxolimab. The rearrangement links TRBV29-1 to TRBJ2-1, with 8 bases fitting TRBD2. CDR3 in DNA: TGCAGCGGGCCGGGGGGGGATAATGAGCAGTTCTTC. This codes for CSGPGGDNEQFF.